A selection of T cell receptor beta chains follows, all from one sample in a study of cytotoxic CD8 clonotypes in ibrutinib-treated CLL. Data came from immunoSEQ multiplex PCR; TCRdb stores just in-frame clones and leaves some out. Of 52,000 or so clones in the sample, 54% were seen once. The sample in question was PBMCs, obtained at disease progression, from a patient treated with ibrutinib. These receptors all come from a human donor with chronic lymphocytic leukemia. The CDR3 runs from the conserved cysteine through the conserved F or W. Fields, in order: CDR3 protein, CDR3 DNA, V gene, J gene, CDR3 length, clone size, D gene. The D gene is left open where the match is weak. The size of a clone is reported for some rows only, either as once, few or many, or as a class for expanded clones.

CDR3: CASSLMRGGNTGELFF; DNA: TGTGCCAGCAGCTTAATGCGTGGGGGTAACACCGGGGAGCTGTTTTTT; V: TRBV13; J: TRBJ2-2; length: 16; size: .; D: .
CDR3: CAWSGGQTQYEQYF; DNA: TGTGCCTGGAGTGGGGGACAGACACAATACGAGCAGTACTTC; V: TRBV30; J: TRBJ2-7; length: 14; size: .; D: TRBD1
CDR3: CACGTGDRGNIQYF; DNA: TGTGCCTGTGGGACAGGGGACAGGGGAAACATTCAGTACTTC; V: TRBV30; J: TRBJ2-4; length: 14; size: .; D: TRBD1
CDR3: CASSQDPAAYGEQYF; DNA: TGCGCCAGCAGCCAAGATCCCGCCGCCTACGGTGAGCAGTACTTC; V: TRBV4-3; J: TRBJ2-7; length: 15; size: .; D: .
CDR3: CASSQRTSSYEQYF; DNA: TGTGCCAGCTCACAAAGGACAAGTTCCTACGAGCAGTACTTC; V: TRBV18; J: TRBJ2-7; length: 14; size: few; D: .
CDR3: CAWSTGGYEQYF; DNA: TGTGCCTGGAGTACAGGGGGGTACGAGCAGTACTTC; V: TRBV30; J: TRBJ2-7; length: 12; size: .; D: TRBD1
CDR3: CSVWWENTEAFF; DNA: TGCAGCGTTTGGTGGGAGAACACTGAAGCTTTCTTT; V: TRBV29-1; J: TRBJ1-1; length: 12; size: few; D: .
CDR3: CAISESETGGLDGYTF; DNA: TGTGCCATCAGTGAGTCCGAGACAGGGGGCTTGGATGGCTACACCTTC; V: TRBV10-3; J: TRBJ1-2; length: 16; size: few; D: TRBD1
CDR3: CSASGGTEAFF; DNA: TGCAGTGCTAGCGGGGGGACTGAAGCTTTCTTT; V: TRBV20-1; J: TRBJ1-1; length: 11; size: few; D: .
CDR3: CASSGGGYEQYF; DNA: TGTGCCAGCAGCGGAGGGGGCTACGAGCAGTACTTC; V: TRBV7-9; J: TRBJ2-7; length: 12; size: few; D: .